This T cell receptor beta chain was sequenced in a study of T cell responses to AZD1222 COVID-19 vaccine. With regard to this clone: What it binds is unknown.

After removal of 3 bases from V and 1 base from J, the junction contained 7 bases not matched to a gene. Germline V gene data show CDR1 as SGHRS and CDR2 as YFSETQ. The CDR3 runs 15 residues. TCRdb's copy holds only in-frame clones and misses some; the assay was immunoSEQ multiplex PCR. The table lists more than 80,000 clones, 70% to 90% of them singletons. Findings and limits, study-wide: Regions 160-218 and 743-854 held dominance among vaccine-associated CD4 TCRs, which spanned spike. Most donors were white British, females outnumbered males, and clonal diversity was possibly underestimated.

This chain links TRBV5-1 with TRBJ2-7, with 7 bases fitting TRBD2. The TCR was taken from an adult in good health. The sample consisted of peripheral blood, taken on day 0 of MenACWY control vaccination. The DNA for the CDR3 is TGCGCCAGCAGCTATAGCGGGCCACGATCCTACGAGCAGTACTTC. Translated, it gives CASSYSGPRSYEQYF.